What follows are 30 T cell receptor beta chains derived from one specimen sequenced in a study of T cell responses to AZD1222 COVID-19 vaccine. Method: immunoSEQ multiplex PCR; TCRdb's copy keeps in-frame clones and lacks some. Of roughly 46,000 clones detected, approximately 88% appear once; the ten largest clones hold around 25%. The sequenced sample was peripheral blood, obtained 28 days after the second AZD1222 dose. These receptors originate from an adult who received the AZD1222 COVID-19 vaccine.

J is TRBJ2-5 and V is TRBV18, with a possible D match to TRBD2 (5 bases). The germline CDR1 and CDR2 sequences are KGHSH and LQKENI. Trimming removed 3 bases at V and 5 bases at J, with 16 bases between. The CDR3 is 15 residues long. The CDR3 region is CASSPGGALRETQYF. The DNA of the CDR3 is TGTGCCAGCTCACCCGGAGGCGCGTTGAGGGAGACCCAGTACTTC.

This clone was seen a handful of times. CDR3 nucleotide sequence: TGCGCCAGCGAGCCCGGTAGGGGCAGGAACACTGAAGCTTTCTTT. It encodes CASEPGRGRNTEAFF. The rearrangement joins TRBV5-1 to TRBJ1-1, with TRBD1 as a possible D gene (5 bases). Germline V gives CDR1 SGHRS, CDR2 YFSETQ. This CDR3 has 15 amino acids. Trimming left V 7 bases short and J 1 base short, with 17 bases between. Using reference TRBV5-1 and TRBJ1-1 for the parts outside the CDR3, the full variable domain is KAGVTQTPRYLIKTRGQQVTLSCSPISGHRSVSWYQQTPGQGLQFLFEYFSETQRNKGNFPGRFSGRQFSNSRSEMNVSTLELGDSALYLCASEPGRGRNTEAFFGQGTRLTVV.

The rearrangement joins TRBV19 to TRBJ1-5, with 8 bases that match TRBD1. The CDR3 sequence is 14 residues long. The J segment lost 4 bases and the V segment lost 5 bases, leaving 4 bases of the junction unmatched. CDR1 and CDR2 from the germline V gene are LNHDA and SQIVND (reference sequence). The CDR3: CASSAGQVNQPQHF. CDR3 coding DNA: TGTGCCAGTAGTGCGGGACAGGTGAATCAGCCCCAGCATTTT. Full variable domain (missing parts from reference TRBV19 and TRBJ1-5): DGGITQSPKYLFRKEGQNVTLSCEQNLNHDAMYWYRQDPGQGLRLIYYSQIVNDFQKGDIAEGYSVSREKKESFPLTVTSAQKNPTAFYLCASSAGQVNQPQHFGDGTRLSIL.

The chain recombines TRBV6-5 with TRBJ1-1; D perhaps matches TRBD1 (6 bases). Trimming took 4 bases from V and 5 from J, leaving 14 bases between them. The CDR3 is 14 amino acids. Germline V gene sequence: CDR1 MNHEY, CDR2 SVGAGI. CDR3 nucleotide sequence: TGTGCCAGCAGTTTACAGGGAGGAGGGACTGAAGCTTTCTTT. It is translated as CASSLQGGGTEAFF.

In its sample, this clone was seen a few times. The chain carries TRBV9 and TRBJ2-3; 11 bases map to TRBD2. Trimming at V came to 3 bases and at J to 0 bases, leaving 6 bases not matched to a gene. The CDR3 has 17 amino acids. CDR1 SGDLS and CDR2 YYNGEE come from the germline V gene. The CDR3 DNA sequence: TGTGCCAGCAGCGAGCTTACTAGCGGGGGTAGCACAGATACGCAGTATTTT. It specifies CASSELTSGGSTDTQYF.

V usage is TRBV15 and J usage is TRBJ1-5, with 9 nucleotides matching TRBD1. V dropped 3 bases and J dropped 1; count of bases not matched to a gene: 13. The CDR3 consists of 19 residues. The germline V gene has CDR1 LNHNV and CDR2 YYDKDF (reference sequence). The CDR3: CATSRARGQGKGSNQPQHF. CDR3 bases: TGTGCCACCAGCAGGGCCAGGGGACAGGGCAAAGGGAGCAATCAGCCCCAGCATTTT.

Only one count was recorded for this clone. This sequence joins TRBV7-3 and TRBJ2-1; D perhaps matches TRBD1 (6 bases). V was trimmed by 5 bases and J by 8 bases, leaving 13 bases between them. Per the germline V gene, CDR1 is SGHTA and CDR2 is FQGTGA. This CDR3 has 13 residues. The CDR3 loop reads CASSKHRVDEQFF. CDR3 nucleotide sequence: TGTGCCAGCAGCAAGCACAGGGTGGATGAGCAGTTCTTC.

This chain joins TRBV19 and TRBJ1-1; perhaps TRBD1 as D (5 bases). Germline V gene lookup returns CDR1 LNHDA and CDR2 SQIVND (reference sequence). Trimming shortened V by 5 bases and J by 1 base, and 14 bases separated the two germline ends. The length of the CDR3 is 15 residues. CDR3 coding DNA: TGTGCCAGTAGTGTCACGGGACTCCCGAACACTGAAGCTTTCTTT. Amino acids: CASSVTGLPNTEAFF. The variable domain in full, completed from reference TRBV19 and TRBJ1-1, reads DGGITQSPKYLFRKEGQNVTLSCEQNLNHDAMYWYRQDPGQGLRLIYYSQIVNDFQKGDIAEGYSVSREKKESFPLTVTSAQKNPTAFYLCASSVTGLPNTEAFFGQGTRLTVV.

The chain is built from TRBV18 and TRBJ1-5, with D possibly matching TRBD1 (5 bases). Trimming cost V 2 bases and J 7 bases, with 12 bases left between them. CDR1 is KGHSH and CDR2 is LQKENI in the germline V gene. The CDR3 consists of 14 residues. The CDR3, as DNA: TGTGCCAGCTCACCATCTCAGGGTGGCCAGCCCCAGCATTTT. This encodes CASSPSQGGQPQHF.

The genes are TRBV6-5 and TRBJ2-5; 10 nucleotides match TRBD2. The CDR3 length is 15 residues. Germline V lookup: CDR1 MNHEY, CDR2 SVGAGI. J lost 4 bases, V lost 7 bases, and 9 bases had no gene match. In DNA, the CDR3 is TGTGCCAGCAATCGAGGAGCTAGCGGGAGAGAGACCCAGTACTTC. Amino acid sequence: CASNRGASGRETQYF.

The rearrangement joins TRBV6-2 or TRBV6-3 to TRBJ2-2, with 7 bases lining up with TRBD1. Germline V gene sequence: CDR1 MNHEY, CDR2 SVGEGT. V shed 4 bases and J 2 bases; nucleotides not matched to a gene: 7. CDR3 size: 16 residues. The CDR3 coding sequence is TGTGCCAGCAGTTTACACGGGACAGATAACACCGGGGAGCTGTTTTTT. Translating gives CASSLHGTDNTGELFF.

The chain recombines TRBV5-1 with TRBJ2-1, with TRBD1 as a possible D gene (6 bases). Germline CDR1 SGHRS, CDR2 YFSETQ. CDR3 size: 14 residues. V lost 4 bases, J lost 2 bases, and 10 bases lay in between. The CDR3 loop is CASSIGQPYNEQFF. CDR3 DNA: TGCGCCAGCAGCATCGGACAGCCCTACAATGAGCAGTTCTTC.

This clone has a single count. The V call is TRBV11-1, the J call TRBJ2-3, with D possibly matching TRBD2 (6 bases). The V and J ends lost 6 bases and 3 bases respectively, with 10 bases between them. Germline V CDR1 and CDR2: SGHAT, FQDESV (reference sequence). The CDR3 length is 13 residues. CDR3 sequence: CASRTTSTDTQYF. DNA for the CDR3: TGTGCCAGCAGGACGACTAGTACAGATACGCAGTATTTT.

The J gene is TRBJ1-2, the V gene TRBV3-1 (or the pseudogene TRBV3-2), with D possibly TRBD1 on 6 matching bases. The CDR3 has 15 amino acids. V was cut by 3 bases and J by 3 bases, with 14 bases left in between. CDR1 is LGHDT and CDR2 is YNNKEL in the germline V gene (reference sequence). The chain's CDR3 is CASSHRAKGDYGYTF. The CDR3 DNA is TGTGCCAGCAGCCATCGGGCCAAGGGGGACTATGGCTACACCTTC.

This clone has only a few counts. The CDR3: CASSAGLAGRETQYF. DNA for the CDR3: TGTGCCAGCAGCGCCGGACTAGCGGGGCGGGAGACCCAGTACTTC. V gene TRBV9 combines with J gene TRBJ2-5; 12 positions agree with TRBD2. The J segment lost 5 bases and the V segment lost 3 bases, leaving 5 bases of the junction unmatched. This CDR3 region has 15 residues. Germline assignment: CDR1 SGDLS and CDR2 YYNGEE.

The CDR3 spells CASSTGVNTQYF. DNA of the CDR3: TGTGCCAGCAGTACCGGGGTAAATACGCAGTATTTT. J is TRBJ2-3 and V is TRBV12-3 or TRBV12-4; D may be TRBD2 (5 bases). V shed 5 bases and J shed 7 bases, with 10 bases lying between them. The CDR3 spans 12 residues.

The rearrangement joins TRBV5-1 to TRBJ2-5; TRBD1 is a possible D gene (5 bases). V was shortened by 0 bases and J by 1 base, with 10 bases between the two germline ends. The length of the CDR3 is 15 residues. Germline V gives CDR1 SGHRS, CDR2 YFSETQ. CDR3 residues: CASSLGATAQETQYF. CDR3 DNA: TGCGCCAGCAGCTTGGGCGCGACAGCCCAAGAGACCCAGTACTTC. Variable domain in full (rest from reference TRBV5-1 and TRBJ2-5): KAGVTQTPRYLIKTRGQQVTLSCSPISGHRSVSWYQQTPGQGLQFLFEYFSETQRNKGNFPGRFSGRQFSNSRSEMNVSTLELGDSALYLCASSLGATAQETQYFGPGTRLLVL.

This chain joins TRBV18 and TRBJ2-3; D remains unclear. The V end was cut by 5 bases, the J end by 4 bases, with 13 bases between. The germline CDR1 and CDR2 sequences are KGHSH and LQKENI. This CDR3 is built from 14 residues. The CDR3: CASSFERAADTQYF. Written as DNA, the CDR3 is TGTGCCAGCTCATTCGAAAGGGCGGCAGATACGCAGTATTTT.

This chain connects TRBV5-4 to TRBJ1-1; 8 nucleotides align to TRBD1. This CDR3 is built from 14 residues. V lost 4 bases to trimming and J lost 6 bases; unmatched junction nucleotides: 8. Germline V CDR1 and CDR2: SGHNT, YYREEE (reference sequence). This CDR3 reads CASSLGQAGAEAFF. For the CDR3, the DNA is TGTGCCAGCAGCCTGGGACAGGCAGGCGCTGAAGCTTTCTTT. Full variable domain (outside the CDR3, taken from reference TRBV5-4 and TRBJ1-1): ETGVTQSPTHLIKTRGQQVTLRCSSQSGHNTVSWYQQALGQGPQFIFQYYREEENGRGNFPPRFSGLQFPNYSSELNVNALELDDSALYLCASSLGQAGAEAFFGQGTRLTVV.

The J gene is TRBJ1-2, the V gene TRBV10-3; a possible D gene is TRBD1 (5 bases). With 7 bases removed from V and 2 bases from J, the gap between germline ends came to 11 bases. Germline CDR1 and CDR2: ENHRY and SYGVKD. CDR3 length: 13 residues. The CDR3 spells CAITKTENYGYTF. CDR3 coding DNA: TGTGCCATCACTAAGACAGAGAACTATGGCTACACCTTC.

The rearrangement uses TRBV9 and TRBJ2-7; possibly TRBD2 for D (7 bases). Trimming took 4 bases from V and 3 from J, leaving 17 bases between them. The CDR3 totals 15 residues. CDR1 and CDR2 (germline): SGDLS, YYNGEE. The CDR3 sequence is CASSQKGGRNYEQYF. CDR3 nucleotide sequence: TGTGCCAGCAGCCAAAAGGGGGGGAGAAACTACGAGCAGTACTTC. The entire variable domain, with the rest obtained from reference TRBV9 and TRBJ2-7, is as follows: DSGVTQTPKHLITATGQRVTLRCSPRSGDLSVYWYQQSLDQGLQFLIQYYNGEERAKGNILERFSAQQFPDLHSELNLSSLELGDSALYFCASSQKGGRNYEQYFGPGTRLTVT.

The chain is built from TRBV2 and TRBJ2-6; D is perhaps TRBD1 or TRBD2 (5 bases each). With 2 bases removed from V and 2 bases from J, the gap between germline ends came to 7 bases. There are 15 residues in the CDR3. Germline values: CDR1 SNHLY, CDR2 FYNNEI. As DNA, the CDR3 is TGTGCCAGCAGTGAACAGGGACCTGGGGCCAACGTCCTGACTTTC. As protein: CASSEQGPGANVLTF.

The chain joins TRBV9 to TRBJ1-6; unclear D gene. The CDR3 loop spans 12 amino acids. The germline V gene has CDR1 SGDLS and CDR2 YYNGEE. V dropped 6 bases and J dropped 14 bases, with 15 bases sitting between them. The CDR3 region has the DNA TGTGCCAGCACCGGACCTTTAGGCACCCTCCACTTT. Protein: CASTGPLGTLHF. Full variable domain (remainder filled in from reference TRBV9 and TRBJ1-6): DSGVTQTPKHLITATGQRVTLRCSPRSGDLSVYWYQQSLDQGLQFLIQYYNGEERAKGNILERFSAQQFPDLHSELNLSSLELGDSALYFCASTGPLGTLHFGNGTRLTVT.

The chain combines TRBV6-2 or TRBV6-3 with TRBJ2-1; D uncertain. V gave up 5 bases and J gave up 2 bases, with 16 bases separating them. Germline CDR1 is MNHEY and CDR2 is SVGEGT. CDR3 length: 16 residues. The CDR3 loop is CASSRAAFLTYNEQFF. In nucleotides, the CDR3 is TGTGCCAGCAGTAGGGCGGCCTTCTTGACCTACAATGAGCAGTTCTTC.

The rearrangement links TRBV18 to TRBJ1-4; TRBD1 matches 9 bases. The CDR3 loop spans 13 amino acids. V lost 9 bases to trimming and J lost 6 bases; unmatched junction nucleotides: 5. The germline CDR1 and CDR2 sequences are KGHSH and LQKENI. In nucleotides, the CDR3 is TGTGCCAGTTCCGACAGGGGGTATGAAAAACTGTTTTTT. Translating gives CASSDRGYEKLFF.

V and J are TRBV7-2 and TRBJ1-5; 12 bases agree with TRBD1. CDR1 and CDR2 (germline): SGHTA, FQGNSA. This CDR3 has 15 amino acids. Trimming took 4 bases from V and 6 from J; bases not matched to a gene: 4. The CDR3 is CASSSGTGGGQPQHF. DNA of the CDR3: TGTGCCAGCAGCTCCGGGACAGGGGGCGGTCAGCCCCAGCATTTT. Full variable domain (rest looked up from reference TRBV7-2 and TRBJ1-5): GAGVSQSPSNKVTEKGKDVELRCDPISGHTALYWYRQSLGQGLEFLIYFQGNSAPDKSGLPSDRFSAERTGGSVSTLTIQRTQQEDSAVYLCASSSGTGGGQPQHFGDGTRLSIL.

V and J are TRBV5-1 and TRBJ2-1, with a tentative D call TRBD2 (6 bases). Germline values: CDR1 SGHRS, CDR2 YFSETQ. V was cut by 4 bases and J by 1 base, with 15 bases left in between. This CDR3 has 16 residues. CDR3 amino acids: CASSLGGGNSYNEQFF. DNA of the CDR3: TGCGCCAGCAGCCTGGGAGGCGGGAATTCCTACAATGAGCAGTTCTTC.

V and J are TRBV18 and TRBJ1-1, with 8 nucleotides matching TRBD1. CDR1 and CDR2 from the germline V gene are KGHSH and LQKENI. The CDR3 covers 14 residues. The V segment lost 5 bases and the J segment 1 base; nucleotides outside the gene matches: 3. In DNA form, the CDR3 reads TGTGCCAGCTCAAGGACAGGGCCGAACACTGAAGCTTTCTTT. It yields the protein CASSRTGPNTEAFF. Full variable domain (missing parts from reference TRBV18 and TRBJ1-1): NAGVMQNPRHLVRRRGQEARLRCSPMKGHSHVYWYRQLPEEGLKFMVYLQKENIIDESGMPKERFSAEFPKEGPSILRIQQVVRGDSAAYFCASSRTGPNTEAFFGQGTRLTVV.

A few counts support this clone. The V gene is TRBV29-1, the J gene TRBJ1-2; possibly TRBD1 for D (5 bases). In germline, CDR1 is SQVTM, CDR2 ANQGSEA. The CDR3 runs to 12 residues. The V gene lost 3 bases and the J gene lost 8 bases, with 13 bases spanning the gap. The CDR3 here is CSVERDWEGYTF. The CDR3 DNA is TGCAGCGTTGAGCGGGACTGGGAGGGCTACACCTTC.

This clone was detected once. The chain combines TRBV5-3 with TRBJ2-7; no clear D. TRBV5-3 is sorted into the ORF group, with uncertain function. This CDR3 is 20 amino acids long. V shed 4 bases and J shed 3 bases, with 32 bases lying between them. CDR3: CARSPPGQRRQNGKNYEQYF. Here the CDR3 DNA reads TGTGCCAGAAGCCCTCCGGGCCAGCGACGGCAAAATGGCAAAAACTACGAGCAGTACTTC.